The 25 T cell receptor beta chains below all came from one sample that was sequenced in a study of monozygotic twins with inflammatory bowel disease. Each CDR3 protein gets one entry in TCRdb, which reprocessed the 5' RACE reads and gives no DNA. This listing includes fewer than 550,000 distinct CDR3 sequences. What was sequenced was blood. These receptors all come from a human donor with ulcerative colitis or Crohn's disease, or a healthy co-twin of an affected twin (not recorded which).

This sequence joins TRBV10-3 and TRBJ2-1; the TCRdb D gene call, TRBD2, has no DNA to confirm it. The CDR3 runs 14 residues. Germline loops: CDR1 ENHRY, CDR2 SYGVKD. The CDR3 is CAIKYSGVYNEQFF.

The rearrangement uses TRBV12-3 or TRBV12-4 and TRBJ2-4. The CDR3 is made up of 16 amino acids. The CDR3 loop reads CASSFSRGLAKNIQYF.

This rearrangement joins TRBV10-3 to TRBJ2-1; TCRdb's D call, TRBD2, is unchecked because there is no DNA. The germline CDR1 and CDR2 sequences are ENHRY and SYGVKD. The CDR3 consists of 15 residues. CDR3 in amino acids: CAIGGTSGSYFEQFF.

The J gene is TRBJ1-3, the V gene TRBV6-5. The CDR3 is 16 amino acids. The V gene's germline CDR1 is MNHEY and CDR2 SVGAGI. The CDR3 region is CASSYSGQGTGNTIYF.

The V gene is TRBV6-1, the J gene TRBJ2-6; the D call from TCRdb, TRBD1, cannot be confirmed without DNA. Per the germline V gene, CDR1 is MNHNS and CDR2 is SASEGT. The CDR3 sequence is 16 residues long. CDR3 sequence: CASSGQAPGGANVLTF.

The chain has TRBV4-3 and TRBJ2-5; TCRdb names TRBD2, which stays unverified in the absence of DNA. The CDR3 sequence is 17 residues long. CDR1 and CDR2 (germline): LGHNA, YSLEER. CDR3 amino acids: CASSQGARWTERETQYF.

The V and J genes are TRBV29-1 and TRBJ2-1; the D call from TCRdb, TRBD2, cannot be confirmed without DNA. Germline V CDR1 and CDR2: SQVTM, ANQGSEA. The CDR3 is 11 amino acids. This CDR3 reads CSGVGRNEQFF.

This chain joins TRBV7-3 and TRBJ2-3; the TRBD2 assignment by TCRdb is unverifiable without DNA. CDR3 size: 16 residues. Germline V gives CDR1 SGHTA, CDR2 FQGTGA. The CDR3 here is CASSLRRGGRTDTQYF.

V is TRBV7-2 and J is TRBJ2-7. The germline gives CDR1 SGHTA, CDR2 FQGNSA. CDR3 length: 15 residues. The CDR3 loop is CASSLGAFSSYEQYF.

The CDR3 here is CASSFGTGRFF. The V gene is TRBV12-3 or TRBV12-4, the J gene TRBJ2-1; TCRdb designates TRBD1, a call that cannot be tested without DNA. This CDR3 region has 11 residues.

The chain joins TRBV10-3 to TRBJ2-4; TCRdb calls TRBD2, which cannot be checked without DNA. Germline loops: CDR1 ENHRY, CDR2 SYGVKD. The CDR3 covers 14 residues. The CDR3 is CAISPTLGAEIQYF.

V usage is TRBV30 and J usage is TRBJ1-5; TCRdb proposes TRBD1, but this gene call is untestable without DNA. Per the germline V gene, CDR1 is GTSNPN and CDR2 is SVGIG (reference sequence). This CDR3 spans 14 amino acids. The CDR3 protein is CAWSEGDSNQPQHF.

The J gene is TRBJ1-2, the V gene TRBV25-1; the TRBD1 assignment by TCRdb is unverifiable without DNA. The CDR3 contains 14 residues. Germline V gene sequence: CDR1 MGHDK, CDR2 SYGVNS. CDR3 region: CASSPVYREAGYTF.

The J gene is TRBJ1-6, the V gene TRBV24-1. This CDR3 spans 16 amino acids. Looked up from germline, CDR1 is KGHDR and CDR2 is SFDVKD. The CDR3 protein is CATKYGSSSYNSPLHF.

This chain joins TRBV2 and TRBJ2-5; the D call from TCRdb, TRBD1, cannot be confirmed without DNA. In germline, CDR1 is SNHLY, CDR2 FYNNEI. This CDR3 is built from 14 residues. The CDR3 is CASSREVKGETQYF.

CDR3 sequence reads: CASSLVGPGLADEQYF. The chain employs TRBV5-1 and TRBJ2-7; TCRdb reports TRBD2, a call that lacks DNA to check it against. Germline V CDR1 and CDR2: SGHRS, YFSETQ. This CDR3 has 16 residues. Based on the CDR3 plus reference TRBV5-1 and TRBJ2-7, the full variable domain is KAGVTQTPRYLIKTRGQQVTLSCSPISGHRSVSWYQQTPGQGLQFLFEYFSETQRNKGNFPGRFSGRQFSNSRSEMNVSTLELGDSALYLCASSLVGPGLADEQYFGPGTRLTVT.

The chain employs TRBV5-1 and TRBJ1-5. This CDR3 comprises 16 residues. Germline assignment: CDR1 SGHRS and CDR2 YFSETQ. The CDR3 sequence is CASSLAGGFSNQPQHF.

The CDR3 region is CASRAQGTGETQYF. V gene TRBV14 combines with J gene TRBJ2-5; TCRdb's D gene call, TRBD1, goes unchecked for lack of DNA. CDR3 length: 14 amino acids. Germline V gene sequence: CDR1 SGHDN, CDR2 FVKESK.

The chain employs TRBV20-1 and TRBJ2-1. The CDR3 runs 13 residues. Germline V lookup: CDR1 DFQATT, CDR2 SNEGSKA (reference sequence). The CDR3: CSALGFPYNEQFF.

The chain joins TRBV27 to TRBJ1-5; TCRdb's D call, TRBD1, is unchecked because there is no DNA. This CDR3 has 15 amino acids. Germline CDR1 and CDR2: MNHEY and SMNVEV (reference sequence). CDR3 residues: CASSPPSDGNQPQHF.

V and J are TRBV29-1 and TRBJ1-1. This CDR3 is built from 12 residues. Germline values: CDR1 SQVTM, CDR2 ANQGSEA. CDR3 in amino acids: CSVVVQNTEAFF.

The chain links TRBV25-1 to TRBJ1-2; TCRdb's D gene call, TRBD1, goes unchecked for lack of DNA. This CDR3 has 13 residues. Germline V gives CDR1 MGHDK, CDR2 SYGVNS. CDR3 in amino acids: CASRPGNAQSYTF.

The chain joins TRBV29-1 to TRBJ2-1; TCRdb lists TRBD1, though no DNA is available to test this call. The germline V gene encodes CDR1 SQVTM and CDR2 ANQGSEA. The CDR3 extends over 14 amino acids. The CDR3 loop reads CSVPYTPGYNEQFF.

The chain recombines TRBV6-9 with TRBJ2-7; lacking DNA, the TRBD2 call made by TCRdb goes unchecked. CDR3 size: 13 residues. Germline CDR1 reads MNHGY; CDR2 reads SVAAGI. CDR3 protein: CASRGGGGYEQYF.

The chain uses TRBV7-2 and TRBJ2-7; TCRdb gives TRBD2 as the D gene, but with no DNA this cannot be confirmed. The germline V gene encodes CDR1 SGHTA and CDR2 FQGNSA. This CDR3 comprises 13 residues. CDR3 protein: CASSLGPGLEQYF.